This T cell receptor (beta chain) was identified in a study of OX40 agonist ivuxolimab in advanced cancers. Study summary: The study treated patients with ivuxolimab, an agonistic anti-OX40 (CD134) antibody.

Germline trimming cut 9 bases from V and 0 bases from J; bases unmatched to any gene: 6. In germline, CDR1 is LNHDA, CDR2 SQIVND (reference sequence). The CDR3 length is 14 residues. Sequencing was performed with immunoSEQ multiplex PCR; in TCRdb, only in-frame clones are kept and a portion is missing. The data contain about 83,000 clones, 92% of them singletons. The sequence was obtained from an adult with an advanced solid tumor such as melanoma, head and neck, liver or kidney cancer. The source was CD4+ or CD8+ T cells sorted from blood, collected in a trial of the OX40 agonist ivuxolimab. The chain combines TRBV19 with TRBJ2-7, with 9 bases matching TRBD1. The CDR3 sequence: CASKQGAPSYEQYF. The CDR3 DNA follows: TGTGCCAGCAAACAGGGGGCCCCCTCCTACGAGCAGTACTTC.